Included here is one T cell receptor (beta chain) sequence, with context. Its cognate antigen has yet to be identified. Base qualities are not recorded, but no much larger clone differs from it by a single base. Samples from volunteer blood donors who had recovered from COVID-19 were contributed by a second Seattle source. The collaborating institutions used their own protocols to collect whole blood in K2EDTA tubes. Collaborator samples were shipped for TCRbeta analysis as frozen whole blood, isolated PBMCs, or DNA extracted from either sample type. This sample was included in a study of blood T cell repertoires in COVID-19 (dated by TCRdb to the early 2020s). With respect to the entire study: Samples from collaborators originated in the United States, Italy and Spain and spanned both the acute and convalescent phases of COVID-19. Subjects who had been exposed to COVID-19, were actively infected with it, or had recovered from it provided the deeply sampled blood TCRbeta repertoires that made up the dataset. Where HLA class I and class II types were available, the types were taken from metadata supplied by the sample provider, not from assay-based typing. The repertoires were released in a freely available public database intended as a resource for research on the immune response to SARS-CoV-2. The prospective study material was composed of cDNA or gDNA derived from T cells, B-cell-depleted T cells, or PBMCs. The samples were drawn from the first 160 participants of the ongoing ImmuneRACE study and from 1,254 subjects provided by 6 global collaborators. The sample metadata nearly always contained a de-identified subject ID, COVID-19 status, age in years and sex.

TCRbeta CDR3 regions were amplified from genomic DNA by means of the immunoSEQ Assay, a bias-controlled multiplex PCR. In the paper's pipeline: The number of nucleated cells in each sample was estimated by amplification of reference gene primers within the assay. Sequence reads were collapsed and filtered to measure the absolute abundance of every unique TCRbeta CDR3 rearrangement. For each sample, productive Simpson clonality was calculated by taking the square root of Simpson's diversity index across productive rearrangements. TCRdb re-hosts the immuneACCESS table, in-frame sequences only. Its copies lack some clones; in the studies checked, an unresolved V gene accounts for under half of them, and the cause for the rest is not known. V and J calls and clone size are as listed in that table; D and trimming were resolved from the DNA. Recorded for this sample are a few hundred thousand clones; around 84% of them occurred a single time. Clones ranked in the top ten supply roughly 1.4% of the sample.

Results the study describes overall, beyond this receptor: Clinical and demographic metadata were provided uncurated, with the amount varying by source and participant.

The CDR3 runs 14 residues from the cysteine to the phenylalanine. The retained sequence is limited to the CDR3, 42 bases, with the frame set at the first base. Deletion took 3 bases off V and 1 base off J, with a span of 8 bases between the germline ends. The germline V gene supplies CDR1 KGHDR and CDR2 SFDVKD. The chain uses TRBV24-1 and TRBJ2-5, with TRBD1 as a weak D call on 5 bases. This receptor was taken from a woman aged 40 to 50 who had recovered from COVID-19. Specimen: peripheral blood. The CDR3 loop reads CATSDEDTQETQYF. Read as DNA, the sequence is TGTGCCACCAGTGATGAGGACACCCAAGAGACCCAGTACTTC.